The source of this TCR beta chain is a study of blood T cell repertoires in COVID-19. On the study more broadly: Sites across the United States, Italy and Spain contributed samples from acute and convalescent COVID-19. The cDNA or gDNA used as material had been derived from T cells, B-cell-depleted T cells, or PBMCs.

The repertoire was sequenced with immunoSEQ multiplex PCR; TCRdb's copy has only in-frame clones and lacks some. The sample has approximately 260,000 clones, roughly 89% seen once. Seattle enrolled patients during active infection and tracked them longitudinally. This CDR3 comprises 14 residues. Germline V gene data show CDR1 as LGHDT and CDR2 as YNNKEL (reference sequence). Trimming stripped 1 base from V and 1 base from J, with 5 bases between. The V call is TRBV3-1 (or the pseudogene TRBV3-2), the J call TRBJ1-5; D unclear. This receptor was obtained from an older woman with COVID-19, enrolled during active disease. Sequencing was carried out using peripheral blood. The CDR3 nucleotides are TGTGCCAGCAGCCAAGGCAGGAGCAATCAGCCCCAGCATTTT. Protein sequence: CASSQGRSNQPQHF.